Below, one T cell receptor beta chain is given with its context. Antigen specificity is unknown. This specimen belongs to a study of graft-versus-host responses after intestinal transplantation. After removal of 0 bases from V and 3 bases from J, the junction contained 9 bases not matched to a gene. CDR1 is MNHEY, CDR2 SMNVEV, per germline (reference sequence). The CDR3 spans 19 residues. Profiling relied on immunoSEQ multiplex PCR, and the TCRdb table lists in-frame clones only, not all of them. The sample records fewer than 65,000 clones, roughly 90% being singletons. This specimen consisted of unstimulated CD4+ T cells sorted from spleen or lymph node cells, obtained before transplant. This receptor was identified in a human donor who was the organ donor for an intestinal transplant. The rearrangement links TRBV27 to TRBJ2-1; 12 positions agree with TRBD2. DNA for the CDR3: TGTGCCAGCAGTTTATCCCCCCTAGCGGGAGGGCCTGTCTACAATGAGCAGTTCTTC. The encoded protein is CASSLSPLAGGPVYNEQFF.